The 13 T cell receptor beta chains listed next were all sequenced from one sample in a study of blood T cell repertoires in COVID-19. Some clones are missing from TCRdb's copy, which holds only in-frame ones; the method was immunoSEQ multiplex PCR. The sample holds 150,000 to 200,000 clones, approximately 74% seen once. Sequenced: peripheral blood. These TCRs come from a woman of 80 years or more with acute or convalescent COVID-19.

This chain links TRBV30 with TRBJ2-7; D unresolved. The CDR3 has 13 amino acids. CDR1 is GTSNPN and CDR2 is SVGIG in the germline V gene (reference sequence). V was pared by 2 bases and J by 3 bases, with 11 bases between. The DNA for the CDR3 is TGTGCCTGGAGTCGAGCTTTCAACTACGAGCAGTACTTC. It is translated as CAWSRAFNYEQYF.

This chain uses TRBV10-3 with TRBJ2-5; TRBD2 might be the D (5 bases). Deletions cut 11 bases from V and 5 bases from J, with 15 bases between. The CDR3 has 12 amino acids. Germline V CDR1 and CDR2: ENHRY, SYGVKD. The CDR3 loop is CAAAARGETQYF. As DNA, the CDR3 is TGTGCCGCCGCAGCGAGAGGGGAGACCCAGTACTTC.

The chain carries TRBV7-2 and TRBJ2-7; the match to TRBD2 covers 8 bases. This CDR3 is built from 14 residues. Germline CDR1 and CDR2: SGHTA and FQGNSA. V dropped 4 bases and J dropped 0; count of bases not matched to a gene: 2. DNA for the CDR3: TGTGCCAGCAGCTACCTAGCGGGCTCCTACGAGCAGTACTTC. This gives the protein CASSYLAGSYEQYF.

Here the CDR3 DNA reads TGCGCCAGCAGCCCGGAGCGGGGGCTGGAGACCCAGTACTTC. This sequence encodes CASSPERGLETQYF. The J gene is TRBJ2-5, the V gene TRBV5-1; 8 bases are a match to TRBD2. The J segment lost 5 bases and the V segment lost 4 bases, leaving 7 bases of the junction unmatched. The CDR3 is made up of 14 amino acids. Germline CDR1 and CDR2: SGHRS and YFSETQ. Based on the CDR3 plus reference TRBV5-1 and TRBJ2-5, the full variable domain is KAGVTQTPRYLIKTRGQQVTLSCSPISGHRSVSWYQQTPGQGLQFLFEYFSETQRNKGNFPGRFSGRQFSNSRSEMNVSTLELGDSALYLCASSPERGLETQYFGPGTRLLVL.

The chain's CDR3 is CASSPSQERSYTF. The DNA of the CDR3 is TGTGCCAGCAGCCCTAGCCAGGAACGGAGCTACACCTTC. The chain links TRBV7-9 to TRBJ1-2, with D unresolved. The CDR3 runs to 13 residues. V lost 5 bases to trimming and J lost 9 bases, with 16 bases between them. Germline assignment: CDR1 SEHNR and CDR2 FQNEAQ (reference sequence).

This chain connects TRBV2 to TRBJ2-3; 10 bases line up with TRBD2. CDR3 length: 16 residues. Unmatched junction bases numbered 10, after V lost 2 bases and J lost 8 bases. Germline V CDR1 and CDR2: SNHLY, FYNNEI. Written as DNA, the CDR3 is TGTGCCAGCAGTGAACTAGCGGGAGCGAACAGGGGTACGCAGTATTTT. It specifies CASSELAGANRGTQYF.

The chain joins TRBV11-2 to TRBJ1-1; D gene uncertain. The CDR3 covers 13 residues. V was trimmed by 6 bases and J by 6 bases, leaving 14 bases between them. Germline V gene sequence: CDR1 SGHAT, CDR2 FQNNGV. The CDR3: CASRSGVFAEAFF. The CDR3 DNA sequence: TGTGCCAGCAGATCCGGGGTCTTTGCTGAAGCTTTCTTT.

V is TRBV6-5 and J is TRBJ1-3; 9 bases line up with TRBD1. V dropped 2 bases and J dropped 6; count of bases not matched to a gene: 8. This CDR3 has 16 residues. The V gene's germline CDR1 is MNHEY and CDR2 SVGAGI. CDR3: CASSYRSRDRENTIYF. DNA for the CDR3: TGTGCCAGCAGTTACCGCTCCCGGGACAGGGAAAACACCATATATTTT.

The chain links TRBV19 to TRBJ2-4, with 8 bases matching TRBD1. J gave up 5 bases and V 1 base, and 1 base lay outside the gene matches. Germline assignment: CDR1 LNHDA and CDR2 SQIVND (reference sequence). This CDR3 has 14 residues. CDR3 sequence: CASSIGTGQNIQYF. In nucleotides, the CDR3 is TGTGCCAGTAGTATAGGGACAGGGCAAAACATTCAGTACTTC.

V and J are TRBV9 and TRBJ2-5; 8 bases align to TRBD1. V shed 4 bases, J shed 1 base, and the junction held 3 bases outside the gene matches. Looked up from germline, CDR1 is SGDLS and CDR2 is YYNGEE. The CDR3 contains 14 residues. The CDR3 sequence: CASSYQGAQETQYF. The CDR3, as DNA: TGTGCCAGCAGCTATCAGGGGGCCCAAGAGACCCAGTACTTC.

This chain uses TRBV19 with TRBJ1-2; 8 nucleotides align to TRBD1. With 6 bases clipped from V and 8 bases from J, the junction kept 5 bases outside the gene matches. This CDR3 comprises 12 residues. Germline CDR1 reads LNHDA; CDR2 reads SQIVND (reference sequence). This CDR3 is CASSGQGDGYTF. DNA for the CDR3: TGTGCCAGTAGCGGACAGGGTGACGGCTACACCTTC.

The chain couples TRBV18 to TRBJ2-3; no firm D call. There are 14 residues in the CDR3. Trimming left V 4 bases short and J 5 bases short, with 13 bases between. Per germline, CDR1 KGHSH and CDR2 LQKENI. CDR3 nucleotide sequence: TGTGCCAGCTCACTGGTGGTCACTGGAGATACGCAGTATTTT. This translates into CASSLVVTGDTQYF.

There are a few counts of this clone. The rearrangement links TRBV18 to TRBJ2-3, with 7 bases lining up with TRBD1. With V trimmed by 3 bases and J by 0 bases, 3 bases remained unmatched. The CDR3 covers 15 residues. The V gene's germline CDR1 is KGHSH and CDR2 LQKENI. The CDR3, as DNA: TGTGCCAGCTCACCCCGGGACAGTAGCACAGATACGCAGTATTTT. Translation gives CASSPRDSSTDTQYF.